The sequence of this TCR beta chain was determined in a study of blood T cell repertoires in COVID-19. The germline V gene encodes CDR1 GTSNPN and CDR2 SVGIG (reference sequence). V lost 0 bases and J 8 bases, leaving 20 bases between the germline ends. This CDR3 is 16 amino acids long. Clones were sequenced by immunoSEQ multiplex PCR, and TCRdb holds only the in-frame ones, with some missing. The table includes 120,000 or so clones, roughly 90% detected once. The chain carries TRBV30 and TRBJ2-1; D is perhaps TRBD2 (6 bases). Material for sequencing was peripheral blood. The TCR sequence derives from a man in his fifties with acute or convalescent COVID-19. This CDR3 reads CAWSVTRGLTEDEQFF. The CDR3, as DNA: TGTGCCTGGAGTGTGACTAGGGGCCTAACCGAGGATGAGCAGTTCTTC.